The 29 T cell receptor beta chains given below trace back to one sample, sequenced in a study of blood T cells in healthy people across ages. Next came a second PCR, run for about 6 to 11 cycles, which used a sample-barcoded 5' primer along with a J-beta primer mix. TCRdb re-analysed the 5' RACE reads in MiXCR, keeping a single row per CDR3 protein. Of roughly 1,500,000 distinct CDR3 sequences in the sample, about 31% were seen once. The sequenced material came from blood. Receptors were obtained from a woman aged 25 to 45 in good health.

This clonotype was recorded many times. Germline and junction disagree at one end, which may indicate a read error. The chain carries TRBV5-1 and TRBJ1-1, with TRBD1 as a possible D gene (6 bases). The CDR3 has 14 residues. Germline CDR1 reads SGHRS; CDR2 reads YFSETQ. In DNA form, the CDR3 reads TGTGCCAGCAGTCCCAGGGGCATGAACACTGAAGCTTTCTTT. Its protein is CASSPRGMNTEAFF.

This clonotype was seen only a few times. This rearrangement joins TRBV2 to TRBJ2-7; TRBD1 matches 7 bases. CDR3 size: 14 residues. With V trimmed by 7 bases and J by 0 bases, 6 bases remained unmatched. CDR1 is SNHLY and CDR2 is FYNNEI in the germline V gene. CDR3 amino acids: CASTWGQSSYEQYF. In nucleotides, the CDR3 is TGTGCCAGCACCTGGGGACAGTCCTCCTACGAGCAGTACTTC.

The genes are TRBV15 and TRBJ1-5; D is perhaps TRBD1 (6 bases). Germline V gene sequence: CDR1 LNHNV, CDR2 YYDKDF (reference sequence). The CDR3 is made up of 15 amino acids. V was trimmed by 2 bases and J by 6 bases, leaving 14 bases between them. DNA for the CDR3: TGTGCCACCAGCAGACCCCACAGGGAAGCTCAGCCCCAGCATTTT. As protein: CATSRPHREAQPQHF. Full variable domain (outside the CDR3, taken from reference TRBV15 and TRBJ1-5): DAMVIQNPRYQVTQFGKPVTLSCSQTLNHNVMYWYQQKSSQAPKLLFHYYDKDFNNEADTPDNFQSRRPNTSFCFLDIRSPGLGDTAMYLCATSRPHREAQPQHFGDGTRLSIL.

This clonotype was detected only a few times. This sequence joins TRBV4-2 and TRBJ1-1; D is possibly TRBD1 (5 bases). The CDR3 length is 17 residues. Germline lookup yields CDR1 LGHNA and CDR2 YNFKEQ. Trimming left V 1 base short and J 3 bases short, with 18 bases between. The CDR3 loop is CASSQGIGVRGDTEAFF. Here the CDR3 DNA reads TGTGCCAGCAGCCAAGGGATAGGGGTTCGCGGGGACACTGAAGCTTTCTTT.

The chain couples TRBV4-1 to TRBJ2-1; 10 bases fit TRBD1. Germline V gene sequence: CDR1 MGHRA, CDR2 YSYEKL. The CDR3 runs to 17 residues. The V gene end was trimmed by 3 bases and the J gene end by 8 bases; junction bases not matched to a gene: 13. The CDR3 protein is CASSHRLRDRGLYEQFF. CDR3 DNA sequence: TGCGCCAGCAGCCATCGTTTGCGGGACAGGGGTTTGTATGAGCAGTTCTTC.

Comment on this clonotype: A much larger clone differs from this one at a single base, so this may be a read error. The J gene is TRBJ2-1, the V gene TRBV29-1, with 9 bases identical to TRBD2. The germline gives CDR1 SQVTM, CDR2 ANQGSEA. With 7 bases clipped from V and 4 bases from J, the junction kept 11 bases outside the gene matches. CDR3 length: 15 amino acids. The DNA for the CDR3 is TGCAGCGCTGCGATAGCGGGAGATTTTTACAATGAGCAGTTCTTC. Protein sequence: CSAAIAGDFYNEQFF.

In this sample, this clonotype turned up many times. The chain uses TRBV7-9 and TRBJ2-7; TRBD2 is a possible D gene (6 bases). CDR1 is SEHNR and CDR2 is FQNEAQ in the germline V gene (reference sequence). The germline V and J ends were trimmed by 7 bases and 0 bases, with 13 bases remaining between them. This CDR3 has 14 residues. CDR3 region: CASTSSGVSYEQYF. In DNA, the CDR3 is TGTGCCAGCACCAGCTCGGGGGTCTCCTACGAGCAGTACTTC.

The chain combines TRBV4-1 with TRBJ2-3; D tentatively fits TRBD1 or TRBD2 (6 bases each). The CDR3 runs to 15 residues. Germline-derived CDR1 and CDR2 are MGHRA and YSYEKL. Trimming removed 3 bases from V and 5 bases from J, with 15 bases in between. The CDR3, as DNA: TGCGCCAGCAGCCACCCGGGGGCCCTCGGAGATACGCAGTATTTT. Amino acids: CASSHPGALGDTQYF.

The chain carries TRBV20-1 and TRBJ1-1; tentative D call: TRBD1 (5 bases). With 5 bases removed from V and 9 bases from J, the gap between germline ends came to 25 bases. The CDR3 sequence is 15 residues long. The germline V gene encodes CDR1 DFQATT and CDR2 SNEGSKA (reference sequence). The CDR3 nucleotides are TGCAGTGCTCCCCGGGGGTTGGTGGGTCATGTGAAAGCTTTCTTT. Encoded protein: CSAPRGLVGHVKAFF.

This chain connects TRBV27 to TRBJ2-3, with TRBD2 identical over 14 bases. Per germline, CDR1 MNHEY and CDR2 SMNVEV (reference sequence). The ends lost 5 bases at V and 4 bases at J; junction bases unmatched: 11. CDR3 length: 18 residues. The CDR3 coding sequence is TGTGCCAGCAGTACGGGACTAGCGGGGGAGGGGACCGCAGATACGCAGTATTTT. Translated: CASSTGLAGEGTADTQYF.

The chain recombines TRBV4-1 with TRBJ2-5; D is perhaps TRBD2 (5 bases). Germline loops: CDR1 MGHRA, CDR2 YSYEKL. The CDR3 contains 13 residues. V lost 2 bases to trimming and J lost 5 bases, with 9 bases between them. The CDR3 loop is CASSQWRYETQYF. In DNA, the CDR3 is TGCGCCAGCAGCCAATGGAGGTACGAGACCCAGTACTTC.

The rearrangement uses TRBV20-1 and TRBJ2-3; perhaps TRBD2 as D (7 bases). The germline V and J ends were trimmed by 8 bases and 4 bases, with 13 bases remaining between them. The CDR3 is 12 amino acids. Germline assignment: CDR1 DFQATT and CDR2 SNEGSKA (reference sequence). The CDR3 is CSCAGGPDTQYF. The CDR3 bases are TGCAGTTGCGCCGGGGGGCCAGATACGCAGTATTTT.

This clonotype showed up just a few times. This chain joins TRBV5-1 and TRBJ2-7; no definite D call. The CDR3 is 13 residues long. Germline loops: CDR1 SGHRS, CDR2 YFSETQ. Trimming took off 3 bases at V and 1 base at J, with 8 bases between the two ends. The CDR3 protein is CASSSFHSYEQYF. In nucleotides, the CDR3 is TGCGCCAGCAGCTCCTTTCATTCCTACGAGCAGTACTTC.

Notes on this clonotype: Relative to the germline gene, one junction end is altered; a read error may explain this. The chain uses TRBV20-1 and TRBJ2-1; the D gene is possibly TRBD1 (6 bases). CDR1 is DFQATT, CDR2 SNEGSKA, per germline (reference sequence). The CDR3 is made up of 16 amino acids. CDR3 coding DNA: TGCTGTGCTGTAGAGGTTGGGGGCCCTACCTACAATGAGCAGTTCTTC. Encoded protein: CCAVEVGGPTYNEQFF.

This chain connects TRBV4-1 to TRBJ1-2, with D perhaps TRBD1 (6 bases). The length of the CDR3 is 15 residues. Trimming took off 4 bases at V and 8 bases at J, with 20 bases between the two ends. CDR1 is MGHRA and CDR2 is YSYEKL in the germline V gene. CDR3 in amino acids: CASSPRSSGETGYTF. The CDR3 nucleotides are TGCGCCAGCAGCCCCCGTTCTTCAGGGGAAACGGGCTACACCTTC.

This chain joins TRBV10-3 and TRBJ1-1; D might be TRBD1 (6 bases). Per germline, CDR1 ENHRY and CDR2 SYGVKD. The CDR3 loop spans 13 amino acids. V gave up 7 bases and J gave up 1 base, with 10 bases separating them. The CDR3 spells CAITLDRNTEAFF. The CDR3, as DNA: TGTGCCATCACCCTGGACAGGAACACTGAAGCTTTCTTT.

The chain carries TRBV7-9 and TRBJ2-1; D is perhaps TRBD2 (6 bases). From germline, CDR1 is SEHNR and CDR2 FQNEAQ (reference sequence). Trimming shortened V by 5 bases and J by 8 bases, and 19 bases separated the two germline ends. The CDR3 totals 15 residues. The CDR3 sequence is CASSRDWGVEDEQFF. The CDR3 region has the DNA TGTGCCAGCAGCCGGGATTGGGGGGTTGAGGATGAGCAGTTCTTC.

The rearrangement uses TRBV12-3 or TRBV12-4 and TRBJ2-5; D is perhaps TRBD1 or TRBD2 (5 bases each). The CDR3 runs to 14 residues. V was trimmed by 11 bases and J by 2 bases, leaving 18 bases between them. The CDR3 DNA follows: TGTGCCTCACGGGGTAGCCAGGGTCAAGAGACCCAGTACTTC. Its protein product is CASRGSQGQETQYF.

This clonotype has a handful of counts. This chain connects TRBV9 to TRBJ1-2; possibly TRBD1 for D (6 bases). Between the trimmed V and J ends, which lost 2 bases and 1 base, there was a span of 18 bases. Germline assignment: CDR1 SGDLS and CDR2 YYNGEE. The CDR3 totals 17 residues. CDR3 residues: CASSVHGGGRINYGYTF. The CDR3 DNA sequence: TGTGCCAGCAGCGTTCATGGCGGGGGGCGAATTAACTATGGCTACACCTTC.

To note about this clonotype: A read error may explain this, as a much larger clone is one base away. The CDR3 does not end in the conserved phenylalanine or tryptophan, so this is likely a read error. The chain recombines TRBV10-3 with TRBJ2-3, with TRBD2 as a possible D gene (6 bases). Germline assignment: CDR1 ENHRY and CDR2 SYGVKD. V lost 7 bases, J lost 2 bases, and 13 bases lay in between. The CDR3 loop spans 14 amino acids. CDR3 bases: TGTGCCATCAAAAGGGGACTTGACACAGATACGCAGTATTTG. Amino acids: CAIKRGLDTDTQYL.

The rearrangement links TRBV11-2 to TRBJ1-1; a weak D match, TRBD1 (5 bases). Germline-derived CDR1 and CDR2 are SGHAT and FQNNGV. Trimming removed 5 bases from V and 1 base from J, with 20 bases in between. This CDR3 comprises 17 residues. The CDR3 loop is CASSRSPGGIWNTEAFF. The CDR3 DNA reads as TGTGCCAGCAGCCGGTCACCGGGGGGTATTTGGAACACTGAAGCTTTCTTT.

This clonotype was recorded a few times. V usage is TRBV10-1 and J usage is TRBJ2-1; D may be TRBD1 (6 bases). The CDR3 contains 18 residues. V was shortened by 3 bases and J by 7 bases, with 25 bases between the two germline ends. Germline assignment: CDR1 WNHNN and CDR2 SYGVQD (reference sequence). The DNA for the CDR3 is TGCGCCAGCAGTGATACGGACAGCGTCCTACCCCCAGGGAATGAGCAGTTCTTC. Translated: CASSDTDSVLPPGNEQFF.

This clonotype was observed a few times. CDR3 in DNA: TGCAGTGCCACGGGAGGGCCCACAGATACGCAGTATTTT. The encoded protein is CSATGGPTDTQYF. The genes are TRBV20-1 and TRBJ2-3; 8 bases are a match to TRBD2. CDR1 and CDR2 (germline): DFQATT, SNEGSKA (reference sequence). The CDR3 loop spans 13 amino acids. Unmatched junction bases numbered 4, after V lost 6 bases and J lost 2 bases.

This chain uses TRBV29-1 with TRBJ2-1; a possible D gene is TRBD2 (5 bases). The J call may be in error: the DNA end matches TRBJ2-7 better. The CDR3 totals 14 residues. The germline CDR1 and CDR2 sequences are SQVTM and ANQGSEA. CDR3 coding DNA: TGCAGCGTTTGGGTAGCGAGCATCTACAATGAGCAGTACTTC. Residues: CSVWVASIYNEQYF.

V and J are TRBV28 and TRBJ1-4, with 8 bases aligning to TRBD1. CDR3 length: 16 amino acids. CDR1 MDHEN and CDR2 SYDVKM come from the germline V gene. V lost 6 bases to trimming and J lost 6 bases; unmatched junction nucleotides: 12. CDR3 amino acids: CASSGAGGAYDEKLFF. CDR3 DNA: TGTGCCAGCAGCGGGGCAGGGGGCGCTTATGATGAAAAACTGTTTTTT.

The chain is built from TRBV7-9 and TRBJ1-2; 11 nucleotides line up with TRBD1. Per the germline V gene, CDR1 is SEHNR and CDR2 is FQNEAQ (reference sequence). The CDR3 covers 16 residues. The J segment lost 6 bases and the V segment lost 5 bases, leaving 11 bases of the junction unmatched. CDR3 loop: CASSTTLGQGGDGYTF. CDR3 DNA sequence: TGTGCCAGCAGCACCACCCTGGGACAGGGGGGCGATGGCTACACCTTC.

This chain links TRBV12-3 or TRBV12-4 with TRBJ2-3; 8 bases map to TRBD2. The CDR3 consists of 16 residues. Germline trimming cut 3 bases from V and 6 bases from J; bases unmatched to any gene: 11. The CDR3 nucleotides read TGTGCCAGCAGTTTGGGGACTAGGAAACTCTCGGATACGCAGTATTTT. Protein sequence: CASSLGTRKLSDTQYF.

The V call is TRBV30, the J call TRBJ2-3; perhaps TRBD1 as D (7 bases). CDR1 and CDR2 from the germline V gene are GTSNPN and SVGIG (reference sequence). This CDR3 has 13 residues. Trimming pared 2 bases from V and 6 bases from J, leaving 12 bases between. CDR3 amino acids: CAWSQGGRDTQYF. The CDR3 DNA sequence: TGTGCCTGGAGTCAGGGGGGCCGGGATACGCAGTATTTT.

V gene TRBV3-1 combines with J gene TRBJ2-5; the match to TRBD2 covers 9 bases. The J call may be mistaken, given a closer DNA end match to TRBJ2-7. The CDR3 loop spans 15 amino acids. Germline V gene data show CDR1 as LGHDT and CDR2 as YNNKEL (reference sequence). The CDR3 DNA is TGTGCCAGCAGCCAAGTGAGGACTAGCGTGTACGAGCAGTACTTC. Translating gives CASSQVRTSVYEQYF.